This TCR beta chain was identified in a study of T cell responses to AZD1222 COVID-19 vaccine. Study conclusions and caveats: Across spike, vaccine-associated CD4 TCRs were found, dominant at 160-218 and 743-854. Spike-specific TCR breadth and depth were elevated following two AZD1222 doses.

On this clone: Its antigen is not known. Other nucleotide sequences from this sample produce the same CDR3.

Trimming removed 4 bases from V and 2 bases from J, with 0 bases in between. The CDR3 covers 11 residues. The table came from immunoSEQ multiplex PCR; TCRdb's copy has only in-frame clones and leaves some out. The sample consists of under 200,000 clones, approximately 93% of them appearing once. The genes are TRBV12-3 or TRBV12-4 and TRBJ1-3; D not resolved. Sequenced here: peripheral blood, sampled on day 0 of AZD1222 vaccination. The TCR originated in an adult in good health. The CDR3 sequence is CASSSGNTIYF. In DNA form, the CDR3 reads TGTGCCAGCAGTTCTGGAAACACCATATATTTT.